A selection of T cell receptor beta chains follows, all from one sample in a study of blood T cell repertoires in COVID-19. The data were produced by immunoSEQ multiplex PCR, yet TCRdb's version contains in-frame clones alone and is incomplete. This table holds 250,000 or so clones, roughly nine tenths found once. The specimen was peripheral blood. Receptors originate from a woman in her thirties or forties who had recovered from COVID-19. The CDR3 runs from the conserved cysteine through the conserved F or W. Each record gives: V gene, CDR3 protein.

TRBV5-4 | CASSPGQRYTEAFF
TRBV9 | CASSAYTSSGTDTQYF
TRBV5-6 | CASSLTRELKTQYF
TRBV5-1 | CASSLRAGETQYF
TRBV5-1 | CASSLGRGVGTAVGLALYEQFF
TRBV11-2 | CASSNAARSGANVLTF
TRBV18 | CASSPNTEPLYEQYF
TRBV28 | CASSSGTASNEKLFF
TRBV19 | CASSSLAQTGFEQYF
TRBV6-5 | CASSYLGQKGYTF
TRBV18 | CASSPKGQNYEQYF
TRBV7-9 | CASSLTGGSEKLFF
TRBV28 | CASRRQDNEKLFF
TRBV24-1 | CATSDSPTRADTQYF
TRBV28 | CASSFLGAYGYTF
TRBV7-3 | CASSPTNGGYTEAFF
TRBV28 | CASSRSGGSTDTQYF
TRBV5-1 | CASSLAAGGSGELFF
TRBV3-1/TRBV3-2 | CASSPSGKETQYF
TRBV6-5 | CASSSGQLNSPLHF
TRBV7-2 | CASSLVAGRISGANVLTF
TRBV19 | CASDSGDGGNQPQHF
TRBV6-2/TRBV6-3 | CASSYIGGPLQETQYF
TRBV10-3 | CAISAAAASTNQPQHF
TRBV7-6 | CASSLGSLAGGTYEQYF
TRBV14 | CASSQGWGGSTEAFF
TRBV5-1 | CASSSPGLDFDTQYF
TRBV6-5 | CASSYGQDTGELFF
TRBV18 | CASSPLQAGDVGELFF
TRBV27 | CASSSNYNEQFF
TRBV18 | CASSPRRVDEQYF
TRBV11-2 | CASSFEQGQPQHF
TRBV7-5 | CARSLVRESTDTQYF
TRBV28 | CASSPPGGWGNTEAFF
TRBV5-1 | CASSSTSGSTYNEQFF
TRBV5-1 | CASSPLTGGPQETQYF
TRBV5-6 | CASSSPGLAGVGGANVLTF
TRBV11-3 | CASSRGLAGGRYQETQYF
TRBV27 | CASSSLGTSGAYEQYF
TRBV3-1/TRBV3-2 | CASTKGTSGYNEQFF
TRBV11-2 | CASSLGTKRGTGELFF
TRBV6-5 | CASSHGGQVNTEAFF